Sequencing of this TCR beta chain was carried out in a study of control samples from healthy donors and cancer patients. Some clones are missing from TCRdb's copy, which holds only in-frame ones; the method was immunoSEQ multiplex PCR. The sample holds roughly 130,000 clones, around 93% seen once. Germline V CDR1 and CDR2: LNHNV, YYDKDF (reference sequence). V was cut by 0 bases and J by 0 bases, with 12 bases left in between. This CDR3 spans 16 amino acids. The rearrangement uses TRBV15 and TRBJ2-7; the D is unclear. The material sequenced was blood. This TCR was sampled from a man between 18 and 35 years old in good health. CDR3 bases: TGTGCCACCAGCAGAGATCGGGTCCGGGTCTCCTACGAGCAGTACTTC. Residues: CATSRDRVRVSYEQYF.